The present T cell receptor (beta chain) was sequenced within a study of blood T cell repertoires in COVID-19. For the study at large: Samples came from the United States, Italy and Spain, spanning acute and convalescent COVID-19.

Seattle's cohort entered during active infection and was followed longitudinally. TCRdb keeps only in-frame clones here, not all; method: immunoSEQ multiplex PCR. The sample yields roughly 100,000 clones, around 88% seen once. This CDR3 contains 17 residues. Trimming shortened V by 0 bases and J by 0 bases, and 14 bases separated the two germline ends. The germline gives CDR1 LGHNA, CDR2 YSLEER. The chain combines TRBV4-3 with TRBJ1-2; the D is unclear. The sample consisted of peripheral blood. The TCR comes from a man between 50 and 59 years old with COVID-19, enrolled during active disease. CDR3 protein: CASSQDAKELANYGYTF. In DNA, the CDR3 is TGCGCCAGCAGCCAAGATGCCAAGGAACTAGCTAACTATGGCTACACCTTC.